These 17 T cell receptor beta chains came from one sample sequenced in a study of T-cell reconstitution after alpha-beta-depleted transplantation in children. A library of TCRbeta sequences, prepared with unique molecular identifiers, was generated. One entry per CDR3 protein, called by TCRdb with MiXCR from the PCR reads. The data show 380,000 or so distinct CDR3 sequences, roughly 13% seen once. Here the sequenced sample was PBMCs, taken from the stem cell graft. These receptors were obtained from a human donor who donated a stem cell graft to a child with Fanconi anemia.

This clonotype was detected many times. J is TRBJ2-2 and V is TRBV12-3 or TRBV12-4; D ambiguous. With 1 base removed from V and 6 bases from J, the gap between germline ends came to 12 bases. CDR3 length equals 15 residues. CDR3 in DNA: TGTGCCAGCAGTTTAGGTCTCCGGGTAGCCGGGGAGCTGTTTTTT. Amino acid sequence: CASSLGLRVAGELFF.

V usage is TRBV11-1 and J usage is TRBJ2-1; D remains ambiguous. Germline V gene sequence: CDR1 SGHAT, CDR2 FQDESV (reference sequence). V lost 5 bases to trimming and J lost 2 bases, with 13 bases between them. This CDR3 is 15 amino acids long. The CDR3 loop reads CASSKDAIPYNEQFF. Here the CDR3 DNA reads TGTGCCAGCAGCAAAGACGCAATCCCCTACAATGAGCAGTTCTTC.

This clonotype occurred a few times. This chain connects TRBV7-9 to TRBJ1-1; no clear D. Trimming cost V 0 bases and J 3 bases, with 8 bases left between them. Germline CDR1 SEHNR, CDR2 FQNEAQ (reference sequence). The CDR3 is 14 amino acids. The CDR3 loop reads CASSLASWDTEAFF. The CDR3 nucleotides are TGTGCCAGCAGCTTAGCCTCTTGGGACACTGAAGCTTTCTTT.

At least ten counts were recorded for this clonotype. CDR3 protein: CASSLVGTNYEQYF. The DNA for the CDR3 is TGTGCCAGCAGCTTGGTGGGGACAAACTACGAGCAGTACTTC. V usage is TRBV5-8 and J usage is TRBJ2-7, with D possibly being TRBD1 (6 bases). The CDR3 consists of 14 residues. V lost 0 bases and J lost 3, with 10 bases in between. The germline V gene encodes CDR1 SGHTS and CDR2 YDEGEE.

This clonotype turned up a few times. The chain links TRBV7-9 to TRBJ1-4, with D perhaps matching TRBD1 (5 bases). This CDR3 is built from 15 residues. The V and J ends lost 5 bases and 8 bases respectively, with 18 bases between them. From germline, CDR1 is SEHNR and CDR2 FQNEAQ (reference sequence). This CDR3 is CASSRGGTASEKLFF. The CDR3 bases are TGTGCCAGCAGCCGGGGGGGGACGGCATCCGAAAAACTGTTTTTT.

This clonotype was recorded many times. CDR3 sequence (DNA): TGCGCCAGCAGCCTTAGATTAGAGACCCAGTACTTC. Encoded protein: CASSLRLETQYF. The J gene is TRBJ2-5, the V gene TRBV5-1; D gene unclear. V dropped 4 bases and J dropped 4 bases, with 8 bases sitting between them. CDR1 is SGHRS and CDR2 is YFSETQ in the germline V gene. The CDR3 is made up of 12 amino acids.

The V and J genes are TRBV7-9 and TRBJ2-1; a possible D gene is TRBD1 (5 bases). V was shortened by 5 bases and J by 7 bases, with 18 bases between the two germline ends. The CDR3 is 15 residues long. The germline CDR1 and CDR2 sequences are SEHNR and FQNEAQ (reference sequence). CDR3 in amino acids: CASSPPTVPGNEQFF. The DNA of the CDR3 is TGTGCCAGCAGCCCCCCGACAGTTCCTGGTAATGAGCAGTTCTTC.

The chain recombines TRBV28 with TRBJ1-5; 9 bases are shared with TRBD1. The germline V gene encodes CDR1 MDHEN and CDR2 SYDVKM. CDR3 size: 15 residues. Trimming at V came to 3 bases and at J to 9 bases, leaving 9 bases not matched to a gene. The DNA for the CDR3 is TGTGCCAGCAGTTTGCGGGACAGGGCCTTGCTGCCCCAGCATTTT. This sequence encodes CASSLRDRALLPQHF.

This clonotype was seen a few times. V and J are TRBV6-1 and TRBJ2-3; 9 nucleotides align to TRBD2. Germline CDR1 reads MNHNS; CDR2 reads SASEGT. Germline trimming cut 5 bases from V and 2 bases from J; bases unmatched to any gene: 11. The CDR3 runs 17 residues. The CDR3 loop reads CASSPLPSGGLTDTQYF. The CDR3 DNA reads TGTGCCAGCAGTCCCCTACCCAGCGGGGGGCTCACAGATACGCAGTATTTT.

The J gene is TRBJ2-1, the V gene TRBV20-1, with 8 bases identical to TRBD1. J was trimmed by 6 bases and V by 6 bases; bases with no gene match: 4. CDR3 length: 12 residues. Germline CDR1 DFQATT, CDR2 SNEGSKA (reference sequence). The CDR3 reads CSADRGGNEQFF. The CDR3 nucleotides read TGCAGTGCCGACAGGGGCGGCAATGAGCAGTTCTTC.

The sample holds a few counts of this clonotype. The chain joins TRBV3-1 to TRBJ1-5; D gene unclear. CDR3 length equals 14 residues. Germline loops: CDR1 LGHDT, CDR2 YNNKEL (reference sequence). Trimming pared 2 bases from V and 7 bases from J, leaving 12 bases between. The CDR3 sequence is CASSQFQEEQPQHF. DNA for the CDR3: TGTGCCAGCAGCCAATTTCAGGAGGAACAGCCCCAGCATTTT.

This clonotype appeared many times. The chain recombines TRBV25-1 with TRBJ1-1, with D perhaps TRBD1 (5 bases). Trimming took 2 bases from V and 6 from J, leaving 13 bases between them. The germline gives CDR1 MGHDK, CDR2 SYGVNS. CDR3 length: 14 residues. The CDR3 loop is CASSERQGRSEAFF. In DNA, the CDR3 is TGTGCCAGCAGTGAACGGCAGGGCAGGTCTGAAGCTTTCTTT.

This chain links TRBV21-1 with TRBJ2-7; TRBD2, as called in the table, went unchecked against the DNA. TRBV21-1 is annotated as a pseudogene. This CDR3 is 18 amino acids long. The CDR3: CASSTTSGLAPSSYEQYF. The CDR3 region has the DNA TGTGCCAGCAGCACAACCTCGGGACTAGCGCCAAGCTCCTACGAGCAGTACTTC.

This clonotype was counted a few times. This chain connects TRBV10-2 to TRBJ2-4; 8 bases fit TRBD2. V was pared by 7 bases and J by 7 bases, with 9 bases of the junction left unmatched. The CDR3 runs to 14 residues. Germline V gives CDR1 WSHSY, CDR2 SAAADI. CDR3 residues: CASTISGENNIQYF. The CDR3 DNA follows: TGCGCCAGCACCATTAGCGGGGAAAACAACATTCAGTACTTC.

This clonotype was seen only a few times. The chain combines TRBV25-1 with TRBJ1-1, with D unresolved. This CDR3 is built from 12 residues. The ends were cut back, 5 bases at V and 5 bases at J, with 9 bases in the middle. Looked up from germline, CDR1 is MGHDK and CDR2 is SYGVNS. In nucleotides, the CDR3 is TGTGCCAGCAGTTGGGGTTTGACTGAAGCTTTCTTT. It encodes CASSWGLTEAFF.

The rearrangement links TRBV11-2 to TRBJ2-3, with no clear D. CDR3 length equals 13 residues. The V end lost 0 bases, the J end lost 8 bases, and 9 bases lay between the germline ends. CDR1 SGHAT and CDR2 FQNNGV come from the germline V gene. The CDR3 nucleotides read TGTGCCAGCAGCTTAGATCACTCTGGTACGCAGTATTTT. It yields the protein CASSLDHSGTQYF.

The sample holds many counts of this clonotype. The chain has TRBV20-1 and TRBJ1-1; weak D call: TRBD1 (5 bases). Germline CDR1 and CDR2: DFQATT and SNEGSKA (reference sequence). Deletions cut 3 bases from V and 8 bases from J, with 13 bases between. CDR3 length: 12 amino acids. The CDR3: CSASPIGDEAFF. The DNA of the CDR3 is TGCAGTGCTAGCCCTATCGGGGACGAAGCTTTCTTT.